This T cell receptor beta chain was retrieved from a study of cytomegalovirus exposure and HLA in healthy donors. Per germline, CDR1 WSHSY and CDR2 SAAADI. The junction had 3 bases not matched to a gene; V was cut back by 6 bases and J by 0 bases. The CDR3 contains 15 residues. The PCR ran on 60 Vbeta and 13 Jbeta primers. Clones were sequenced by immunoSEQ multiplex PCR, and TCRdb holds only the in-frame ones, with some missing. The sample contains approximately 110,000 clones, about three quarters of which appear only once. In the case of this clone: Its target is unknown.

Study-level points and caveats: Researchers reported in a later analysis that a missense DCLRE1C variant was tied to TCR beta V- and J-gene trimming. Later findings reportedly placed an Asian-associated ancestry cluster below the approximately 650-donor mean for N-insertions.

The V and J genes are TRBV10-2 and TRBJ2-3, with 10 bases aligning to TRBD2. The clonotype originates from a man aged 45 to 65 in good health and CMV-seronegative. Specimen: PBMCs. CDR3 DNA: TGCGCCAGCAGCCGACTAGCGGGTAGCACAGATACGCAGTATTTT. Protein product: CASSRLAGSTDTQYF.